This TCR beta chain was observed in a study of T cell responses to AZD1222 COVID-19 vaccine (dated by TCRdb to the early 2020s). Regarding the complete study: AZD1222 recipients whose second dose came at about 4 weeks and those whose second dose came at about 12 weeks were combined into one group, since spike-specific TCR depth and breadth did not differ between the two schedules. A total of more than 230 trial participants underwent TCR sequencing, of whom 200 to 220 received two doses of AZD1222 and about 25 received two doses of the MenACWY control vaccine. Enrollment into the trials was organized by age into subgroups of 18-55, 56-69 and 70-plus years, and those subgroups contained about 160, 30 and 59 TCR-sequenced participants, respectively. What the study reported, not specific to this receptor: Reportedly, close to half of the unique spike-specific TCRs recognized epitopes lying outside the regions that are mutated in the B.1.351 and B.1.1.7 variants. A significant rise in spike-specific TCR breadth and depth was observed after two AZD1222 doses relative to day 0 and relative to MenACWY recipients. Most participants were white British and females outnumbered males, and the authors suggested that clonal diversity may have been underestimated. No day 14 peak-response samples were available, so repertoires were characterized only after the peak T cell response. Conclusions about previously exposed vaccinees were limited because only six AZD1222 recipients were SARS-CoV-2 seropositive at baseline. In the small 56-69-year group, the increase in depth fell short of significance, most likely because of low power. CD4 TCRs associated with the vaccine covered the entire spike protein, and the dominant responses were in regions 160-218 and 743-854.

Reading the germline V gene (reference sequence) gives CDR1 SEHNR and CDR2 FQNEAQ. At the junction V is shortened by 3 bases and J by 4 bases, with 10 bases in between. The CDR3 runs 13 amino acids, cysteine and phenylalanine included. Only the CDR3 portion is preserved as DNA: 39 bases, with reading frame beginning at the first base. This sample's time point label indicates: baseline before first vaccination. Samples from vaccinated people were obtained from the UK trials COV001 and COV002, which included a single-blind randomized controlled phase 2/3 trial of AZD1222 (ChAdOx1 nCoV-19) in healthy adults. For TCRbeta chain sequencing, PBMC samples were collected from trial participants at day 0 and at day 28 after the second dose. About this clone itself: Its antigen is unknown. One base away there is no much larger clone; base qualities are not given.

The CDR3 regions of human TCRbeta chains were analyzed by immunosequencing. On the authors' methods: TCRs in the repertoires were matched against a reference library of SARS-CoV-2-specific TCRs that had been generated with the MIRA antigen-specificity platform. Breadth meant the fraction of unique TCRs that were SARS-CoV-2-associated, whereas depth meant the fraction of total T cells that were SARS-CoV-2-associated. Each spike-specific TCR was assigned to its reactive spike region and to a CD4 or CD8 class using the MIRA data. Log10-transformed breadth and depth values were compared by one-way ANOVA with Sidak's multiple comparisons tests. TCRdb carries this immuneACCESS record with in-frame sequences only. Its versions omit some clonotypes, under half of them owing to an unresolved V gene in the studies checked, with the rest unexplained. Clone size and V and J calls were adopted from that table, with D and trimming inferred from the DNA. The table for this sample lists 200,000 to 300,000 clones; more than 80% of them were counted only once. 0.55% of the sample rests with the top ten.

The V and J segments used are TRBV7-9 and TRBJ2-7; the D gene assignment is ambiguous. The clonotype comes from an adult in good health. This specimen consisted of peripheral blood, obtained on day 0 of AZD1222 vaccination. The encoded CDR3 is CASSFTSGYEQYF. The DNA sequence is given as TGTGCCAGCAGCTTTACAAGTGGGTACGAGCAGTACTTC.